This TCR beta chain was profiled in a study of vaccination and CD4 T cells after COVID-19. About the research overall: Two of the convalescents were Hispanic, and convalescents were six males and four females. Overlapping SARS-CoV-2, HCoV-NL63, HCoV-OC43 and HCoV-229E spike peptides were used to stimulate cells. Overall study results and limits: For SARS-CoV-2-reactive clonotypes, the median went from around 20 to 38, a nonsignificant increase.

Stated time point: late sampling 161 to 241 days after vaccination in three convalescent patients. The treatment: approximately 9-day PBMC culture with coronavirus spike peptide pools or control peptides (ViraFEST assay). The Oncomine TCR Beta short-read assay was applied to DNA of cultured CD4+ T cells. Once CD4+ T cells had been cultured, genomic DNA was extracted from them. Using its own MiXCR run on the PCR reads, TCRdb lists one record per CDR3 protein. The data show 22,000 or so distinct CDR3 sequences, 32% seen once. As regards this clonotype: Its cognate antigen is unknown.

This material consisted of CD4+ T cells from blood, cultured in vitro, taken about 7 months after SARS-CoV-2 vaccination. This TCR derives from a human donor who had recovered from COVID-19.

The DNA of the CDR3 is TGTGCCAGCACCGTGGGCCCAGGGGTTGGAACCGGGGAGCTGTTTTTT. This codes for CASTVGPGVGTGELFF. V and J are TRBV7-3 and TRBJ2-2; maybe TRBD1 (6 bases). Trimming stripped 7 bases from V and 5 bases from J, with 20 bases between. CDR3 length equals 16 residues. CDR1 and CDR2 from the germline V gene are SGHTA and FQGTGA.